Below are 14 T cell receptor beta chains sequenced from a single sample in a study of T cell responses to AZD1222 COVID-19 vaccine. The table came from immunoSEQ multiplex PCR; TCRdb's copy has only in-frame clones and leaves some out. The sample contains some 100,000 clones, about 89% of which appear only once. The input for sequencing was peripheral blood, taken on day 0 of AZD1222 vaccination. These receptors all stem from an adult in good health.

The CDR3 loop reads CASSQEVTVAGWAGELFF. DNA for the CDR3: TGTGCCAGCAGCCAAGAAGTCACGGTAGCGGGGTGGGCCGGGGAGCTGTTTTTT. The chain carries TRBV4-2 and TRBJ2-2; 8 bases align to TRBD2. The CDR3 sequence is 18 residues long. CDR1 LGHNA and CDR2 YNFKEQ come from the germline V gene. V was clipped by 0 bases and J by 6 bases; unmatched bases: 12.

This chain joins TRBV9 and TRBJ2-3, with no clear D. Germline CDR1 SGDLS, CDR2 YYNGEE. Trimming cost V 0 bases and J 6 bases, with 8 bases left between them. CDR3 length equals 13 residues. CDR3 region: CASSVGSEDTQYF. The CDR3 region has the DNA TGTGCCAGCAGCGTAGGCTCCGAGGATACGCAGTATTTT.

This chain uses TRBV3-1 (or the pseudogene TRBV3-2) with TRBJ2-2; weak D call: TRBD1 (6 bases). This CDR3 is built from 18 residues. V lost 0 bases, J lost 1 base, and 15 bases lay in between. CDR1 LGHDT and CDR2 YNNKEL come from the germline V gene (reference sequence). The CDR3 loop reads CASSQDRSGAKNTGELFF. The CDR3 DNA is TGTGCCAGCAGCCAAGATCGGTCAGGGGCTAAGAACACCGGGGAGCTGTTTTTT.

The rearrangement uses TRBV7-9 and TRBJ2-1; 7 bases line up with TRBD1. After removal of 5 bases from V and 4 bases from J, the junction contained 8 bases not matched to a gene. The V gene's germline CDR1 is SEHNR and CDR2 FQNEAQ (reference sequence). The CDR3 runs to 15 residues. CDR3 residues: CASSLPGQLYNEQFF. CDR3 coding DNA: TGTGCCAGCAGCCTCCCGGGACAGCTATACAATGAGCAGTTCTTC.

The gene calls are TRBV7-9 and TRBJ1-1; D may be TRBD1 (6 bases). The V end lost 1 base, the J end lost 4 bases, and 13 bases lay between the germline ends. This CDR3 has 15 amino acids. The V gene's germline CDR1 is SEHNR and CDR2 FQNEAQ (reference sequence). The CDR3: CASSLGIEGVTEAFF. CDR3 nucleotides: TGTGCCAGCAGCTTAGGGATTGAGGGGGTCACTGAAGCTTTCTTT.

The rearrangement links TRBV19 to TRBJ1-5; tentatively, D is TRBD1 (5 bases). This CDR3 spans 15 amino acids. Germline CDR1 reads LNHDA; CDR2 reads SQIVND (reference sequence). Deletions cut 3 bases from V and 0 bases from J, with 9 bases between. CDR3 sequence: CASSIRVDSNQPQHF. As DNA, the CDR3 is TGTGCCAGTAGTATCAGGGTTGATAGCAATCAGCCCCAGCATTTT.

V usage is TRBV30 and J usage is TRBJ2-2, with TRBD2 matching over 7 bases. Germline loops: CDR1 GTSNPN, CDR2 SVGIG (reference sequence). The CDR3 is 13 residues long. With 2 bases clipped from V and 7 bases from J, the junction kept 4 bases outside the gene matches. DNA of the CDR3: TGTGCCTGGAGTAGCGGGACGGGCGGGGAGCTGTTTTTT. Its translation is CAWSSGTGGELFF.

This clone has a single count. V usage is TRBV5-4 and J usage is TRBJ2-7; TRBD1 matches at 11 bases. Losses at the gene ends were 4 bases for V and 3 bases for J; bases not matched to a gene: 3. CDR3 length equals 14 residues. Germline CDR1 is SGHNT and CDR2 is YYREEE (reference sequence). Written as DNA, the CDR3 is TGTGCCAGCAGCCGGGACAGGGGGTTCTACGAGCAGTACTTC. This gives the protein CASSRDRGFYEQYF. Filled out from reference TRBV5-4 and TRBJ2-7, the complete variable domain reads ETGVTQSPTHLIKTRGQQVTLRCSSQSGHNTVSWYQQALGQGPQFIFQYYREEENGRGNFPPRFSGLQFPNYSSELNVNALELDDSALYLCASSRDRGFYEQYFGPGTRLTVT.

This chain connects TRBV9 to TRBJ1-1; D might be TRBD1 (5 bases). V was clipped by 0 bases and J by 1 base, with 37 bases between them. CDR1 and CDR2 from the germline V gene are SGDLS and YYNGEE. The CDR3 is 24 residues long. The CDR3 sequence is CASSVEPGEGPVREMVVENTEAFF. CDR3 coding DNA: TGTGCCAGCAGCGTAGAGCCCGGCGAGGGGCCAGTAAGGGAAATGGTAGTAGAGAACACTGAAGCTTTCTTT.

V usage is TRBV13 and J usage is TRBJ1-1, with D uncertain. The CDR3 runs to 12 residues. Trimming pared 1 base from V and 4 bases from J, leaving 4 bases between. CDR1 is PRHDT and CDR2 is FYEKMQ in the germline V gene (reference sequence). The CDR3 loop reads CASSLEGTEAFF. The CDR3 region has the DNA TGTGCCAGCAGCTTAGAGGGCACTGAAGCTTTCTTT.

V gene TRBV6-5 combines with J gene TRBJ2-5; 7 bases are shared with TRBD2. V gave up 4 bases and J gave up 7 bases; unmatched junction bases: 15. The length of the CDR3 is 16 residues. The germline V gene encodes CDR1 MNHEY and CDR2 SVGAGI. CDR3 in DNA: TGTGCCAGCAGTTCCCGGCCCTTTCCCACGGGGGGGACCCAGTACTTC. Amino acids: CASSSRPFPTGGTQYF.

As regards this clone: At one of its ends the junction is not consistent with the germline gene, which may arise from a read error. The CDR3 loop reads CRLRSSSPLHF. The CDR3 nucleotides read TGCAGATTGCGGAGTTCTTCACCCCTCCACTTT. The chain employs TRBV30 and TRBJ1-6; no clear D gene. CDR1 GTSNPN and CDR2 SVGIG come from the germline V gene (reference sequence). This CDR3 has 11 residues.

This chain connects TRBV7-2 to TRBJ1-3; maybe TRBD1 (5 bases). Trimming cost V 3 bases and J 7 bases, with 10 bases left between them. CDR1 and CDR2 (germline): SGHTA, FQGNSA. The length of the CDR3 is 13 residues. The CDR3 sequence: CASSFVGTNTIYF. CDR3 DNA sequence: TGTGCCAGCAGCTTTGTAGGGACGAACACCATATATTTT.

CDR3 residues: CASRREQGNEQFF. In DNA form, the CDR3 reads TGTGCCAGCAGGAGAGAACAGGGAAATGAGCAGTTCTTC. The chain has TRBV2 and TRBJ2-1, with D tentatively TRBD1 (6 bases). CDR1 SNHLY and CDR2 FYNNEI come from the germline V gene. V lost 6 bases to trimming and J lost 7 bases, with 13 bases between them. This CDR3 spans 13 amino acids.